This T cell receptor (beta chain) was recovered during a study of blood T cells in healthy people across ages. The V gene's germline CDR1 is DFQATT and CDR2 SNEGSKA (reference sequence). The V segment lost 5 bases and the J segment 5 bases; nucleotides outside the gene matches: 12. The CDR3 has 16 amino acids. Together with a sample-barcoded 5' primer, a J-beta primer mix was included in a second PCR lasting roughly 6 to 12 cycles. TCRdb called the 5' RACE reads again in MiXCR, with one record for every CDR3 protein. Of 1.5 million to 2 million distinct CDR3 sequences in the sample, about two fifths were seen once.

The sequence was collected from a human donor in good health. The sequencing sample was made of blood. V and J are TRBV20-1 and TRBJ2-7, with TRBD2 matching 13 bases. CDR3 DNA sequence: TGCAGTGCTGGGAACCGTCGGACTAGCGGGGGCAACGAGCAGTACTTC. Its protein is CSAGNRRTSGGNEQYF.